This T cell receptor (beta chain) is drawn from a study of blood T cell repertoires in COVID-19. Study summary: Italy, Spain and the United States were the sources of the convalescent and acute COVID-19 samples. Sample material is recorded as cDNA or gDNA derived from T cells, B-cell-depleted T cells, or PBMCs.

Study processing details: Estimation of nucleated cell counts relied on the amplification of reference gene primers. Repertoires were generated with immunoSEQ multiplex PCR, while TCRdb's copy carries only in-frame clones and drops some. V and J calls and clone size come straight from that table; D and trimming were deduced from the DNA. Among 20,000 to 25,000 clones listed, around 70% were seen once. Germline CDR1 and CDR2: GTSNPN and SVGIG (reference sequence). The CDR3 extends over 14 amino acids. With V trimmed by 5 bases and J by 1 base, 4 bases remained unmatched. This clonotype was sampled from a human donor in a cohort sampled during active or convalescent COVID-19. This chain joins TRBV30 and TRBJ2-2; 7 positions agree with TRBD1. The material sequenced was peripheral blood. CDR3 sequence: CAWGGQLNTGELFF. Written as DNA, the CDR3 is TGTGCCTGGGGGGGACAGCTGAACACCGGGGAGCTGTTTTTT.